Below, 18 T cell receptor beta chains from the same sample are listed, as sequenced in a study of blood T cell repertoires in COVID-19. Sequenced by immunoSEQ multiplex PCR; TCRdb stores in-frame clones only, minus some. The sample has around 130,000 clones, roughly 80% seen once. Sequencing was carried out using peripheral blood. These receptors were collected from a woman of 80 years or more with acute or convalescent COVID-19.

This chain joins TRBV3-1 (or the pseudogene TRBV3-2) and TRBJ2-5, with D perhaps matching TRBD2 (6 bases). The CDR3 has 13 residues. Germline assignment: CDR1 LGHDT and CDR2 YNNKEL (reference sequence). Trimming stripped 2 bases from V and 9 bases from J, with 13 bases between. CDR3: CASSQSPGVAQYF. The CDR3 coding sequence is TGTGCCAGCAGCCAATCACCGGGGGTCGCCCAGTACTTC.

The CDR3 coding sequence is TGTGCCAGCAGTTATGGGGAGGCTGGAAACACCATATATTTT. It encodes CASSYGEAGNTIYF. The rearrangement joins TRBV6-6 to TRBJ1-3; D is ambiguous. V was shortened by 3 bases and J by 2 bases, with 8 bases between the two germline ends. CDR1 is MNHNY, CDR2 SVGAGI, per germline (reference sequence). The CDR3 loop spans 14 amino acids.

V gene TRBV23-1 combines with J gene TRBJ1-5; TRBD1 aligns across 8 bases. TRBV23-1 is treated as an ORF (open reading frame) with a function not yet certain. Unmatched junction bases numbered 11, after V lost 7 bases and J lost 6 bases. CDR3 length: 15 residues. CDR3 coding DNA: TGCGCCAGCACCTGGGACAGGAAGAGCTTTCAGCCCCAGCATTTT. This translates into CASTWDRKSFQPQHF.

The CDR3 loop is CASSFRRTQETQYF. As DNA, the CDR3 is TGTGCCAGCAGTTTTAGGCGGACTCAAGAGACCCAGTACTTC. The V call is TRBV27, the J call TRBJ2-5; D may be TRBD2 (5 bases). Trimming cost V 3 bases and J 2 bases, with 10 bases left between them. The CDR3 is made up of 14 amino acids. Germline CDR1 and CDR2: MNHEY and SMNVEV (reference sequence).

V usage is TRBV4-1 and J usage is TRBJ2-7; D is perhaps TRBD2 (6 bases). The V end was cut by 1 base, the J end by 5 bases, with 18 bases between. CDR3 size: 16 residues. Germline assignment: CDR1 MGHRA and CDR2 YSYEKL. CDR3 loop: CASSQVPTSPSHEQYF. The CDR3 DNA follows: TGCGCCAGCAGCCAAGTCCCGACTAGTCCTAGCCACGAGCAGTACTTC.

The CDR3 sequence is CASSSPGRSGETQYF. CDR3 in DNA: TGCGCCAGCAGCTCACCCGGGAGATCGGGGGAGACCCAGTACTTC. The chain uses TRBV4-1 and TRBJ2-5; possibly TRBD2 for D (6 bases). V lost 5 bases and J lost 5, with 18 bases in between. The germline gives CDR1 MGHRA, CDR2 YSYEKL. The CDR3 covers 15 residues.

The gene calls are TRBV2 and TRBJ2-1, with 13 bases that match TRBD2. J gave up 8 bases and V 4 bases, and 8 bases lay outside the gene matches. The germline V gene has CDR1 SNHLY and CDR2 FYNNEI. CDR3 length equals 16 residues. In DNA form, the CDR3 reads TGTGCCAGCAGTGGGGACCAACTAGCGGGGGGGTATGAGCAGTTCTTC. Translation: CASSGDQLAGGYEQFF. Supplemented by reference TRBV2 and TRBJ2-1, the full variable domain reads EPEVTQTPSHQVTQMGQEVILRCVPISNHLYFYWYRQILGQKVEFLVSFYNNEISEKSEIFDDQFSVERPDGSNFTLKIRSTKLEDSAMYFCASSGDQLAGGYEQFFGPGTRLTVL.

The gene calls are TRBV5-5 and TRBJ2-1, with 12 positions matching TRBD2. J gave up 2 bases and V 1 base, and 4 bases lay outside the gene matches. The germline CDR1 and CDR2 sequences are SGHKS and YYEKEE (reference sequence). The CDR3 covers 17 residues. CDR3 nucleotide sequence: TGTGCCAGCAGCTTGACTAGCGGGGGGCAGACCTACAATGAGCAGTTCTTC. Translation gives CASSLTSGGQTYNEQFF.

This clone was seen once. The rearrangement joins TRBV6-6 to TRBJ1-5; TRBD1 agrees at 7 bases. V shed 8 bases, J shed 6 bases, and the junction held 10 bases outside the gene matches. CDR1 and CDR2 (germline): MNHNY, SVGAGI (reference sequence). The length of the CDR3 is 14 residues. This chain's CDR3 is CASSRQGEGQPQHF. The CDR3 nucleotides read TGTGCCAGCTCGAGACAGGGAGAAGGTCAGCCCCAGCATTTT.

This clone was picked up one time. The rearrangement joins TRBV7-3 to TRBJ2-3, with 10 nucleotides matching TRBD2. Germline V gene data show CDR1 as SGHTA and CDR2 as FQGTGA. J gave up 2 bases and V 5 bases, and 13 bases lay outside the gene matches. CDR3 length equals 18 residues. This CDR3 is CASSPRGSSGGFTDTQYF. The CDR3 bases are TGTGCCAGCAGCCCCAGAGGGTCTAGCGGGGGATTCACAGATACGCAGTATTTT.

The genes are TRBV7-9 and TRBJ2-5; 8 nucleotides align to TRBD1. CDR1 is SEHNR, CDR2 FQNEAQ, per germline (reference sequence). With 5 bases clipped from V and 4 bases from J, the junction kept 9 bases outside the gene matches. This CDR3 comprises 15 residues. CDR3 bases: TGTGCCAGCAGCCCCAGGGGGCAGCCAACAGAGACCCAGTACTTC. Translated, it gives CASSPRGQPTETQYF.

The chain joins TRBV7-9 to TRBJ1-3, with TRBD1 matching 8 bases. Trimming took 4 bases from V and 1 from J; bases not matched to a gene: 6. The CDR3 length is 16 residues. Germline V gene lookup returns CDR1 SEHNR and CDR2 FQNEAQ (reference sequence). This CDR3 is CASSYRTGSSGNTIYF. The CDR3 DNA is TGTGCCAGCAGCTACCGGACAGGGTCATCTGGAAACACCATATATTTT.

A single count supports this clone. The rearrangement links TRBV7-2 to TRBJ2-5; TRBD2 matches 10 bases. J gave up 5 bases and V 6 bases, and 3 bases lay outside the gene matches. The CDR3 contains 13 residues. Germline V gene sequence: CDR1 SGHTA, CDR2 FQGNSA. The CDR3: CASRASGSETQYF. Written as DNA, the CDR3 is TGTGCCAGCAGAGCTAGCGGGAGCGAGACCCAGTACTTC.

The V and J genes are TRBV7-2 and TRBJ2-7; 8 bases are a match to TRBD2. CDR3 length equals 15 residues. Germline V gene sequence: CDR1 SGHTA, CDR2 FQGNSA. V was clipped by 5 bases and J by 0 bases; unmatched bases: 6. The CDR3 loop reads CASSPSGGSSYEQYF. The DNA for the CDR3 is TGTGCCAGCAGCCCAAGCGGGGGTTCCTCCTACGAGCAGTACTTC.

This clone was seen once. The J gene is TRBJ1-1, the V gene TRBV28; weak D call: TRBD1 (5 bases). The V end was cut by 4 bases, the J end by 4 bases, with 13 bases between. This CDR3 spans 14 amino acids. Per germline, CDR1 MDHEN and CDR2 SYDVKM. This CDR3 reads CASSSKGRGTEAFF. As DNA, the CDR3 is TGTGCCAGCAGTTCAAAGGGGAGGGGCACTGAAGCTTTCTTT.

This chain connects TRBV5-1 to TRBJ2-2, with a possible D match to TRBD2 (6 bases). The CDR3 sequence is 15 residues long. Trimming pared 7 bases from V and 2 bases from J, leaving 15 bases between. Germline V gene lookup returns CDR1 SGHRS and CDR2 YFSETQ. CDR3 in DNA: TGCGCCAGCCGAACCGGGACTGATAACACCGGGGAGCTGTTTTTT. Translation: CASRTGTDNTGELFF.

CDR3 in DNA: TGTGCCAGCAGTCCTAGCGGGAGAGCTACCTACGAGCAGTACTTC. This translates into CASSPSGRATYEQYF. The rearrangement joins TRBV6-5 to TRBJ2-7, with 10 nucleotides matching TRBD2. Trimming cost V 5 bases and J 2 bases; bases outside gene matches: 6. CDR3 length equals 15 residues. Germline CDR1 and CDR2: MNHEY and SVGAGI.

This CDR3 reads CASSPVRSRAYNEQFF. Written as DNA, the CDR3 is TGTGCCAGCAGCCCGGTCCGTTCGCGGGCCTACAATGAGCAGTTCTTC. The V and J genes are TRBV11-2 and TRBJ2-1; possible D gene TRBD2, 5 bases. Trimming left V 5 bases short and J 2 bases short, with 16 bases between. Germline-derived CDR1 and CDR2 are SGHAT and FQNNGV. The CDR3 consists of 16 residues.